Listed below are T cell receptor beta chains from one sample, sequenced in a study of PD-1 blockade in mismatch repair-deficient tumors. Measured with immunoSEQ multiplex PCR; TCRdb has only the in-frame clones, and not every one. This sample has some 110,000 clones; over 65% occur once, and the top ten carry about 4.5%. The sequencing here drew on peripheral blood, taken approximately 64 weeks after starting pembrolizumab. The receptor source for this set is an adult with mismatch repair-deficient cancer. Both conserved end residues are part of each CDR3. D genes are given only for firm matches. Size tells how often a clone was seen (once, few, many) or the class of an expanded clone, and some rows leave it out.

v_call	j_call	clone_size	cdr3_length	d_call	cdr3_nt	cdr3_aa
TRBV29-1	TRBJ2-1	once	15	-	TGCAGCGTTGAACTAGCGACTAGTAAGCCCAATGAGCAGTTCTTC	CSVELATSKPNEQFF
TRBV5-1	TRBJ2-2	-	17	TRBD2	TGCGCCAGCAGCTTGTTACCTAGCGGGAGTCTTGTCGGGGAGCTGTTTTTT	CASSLLPSGSLVGELFF
TRBV6-1	TRBJ2-7	-	16	-	TGTGCCAGCAGTGAAACCGGGACTCTGGGCTCCTACGAGCAGTACTTC	CASSETGTLGSYEQYF
TRBV12-5	TRBJ1-1	-	15	-	TGTGCTAGTGGTTCGTGGGGGTCCGGGGGCACTGAAGCTTTCTTT	CASGSWGSGGTEAFF
TRBV7-3	TRBJ2-1	-	17	TRBD2	TGTGCCAGCAGCTTACGGCCTAGCGGGAACTCCTACAATGAGCAGTTCTTC	CASSLRPSGNSYNEQFF
TRBV5-5	TRBJ2-5	-	14	-	TGTGCCAGCCTCCGCACGGGAGTAAAAGAGACCCAGTACTTC	CASLRTGVKETQYF
TRBV5-6	TRBJ2-3	-	15	-	TGTGCCAGCAGCGAAGAGACCAGGGGCACAGATACGCAGTATTTT	CASSEETRGTDTQYF
TRBV19	TRBJ1-3	-	15	-	TGTGCCAGTAGCAACAGGGAGGTTCAAGGAAACACCATATATTTT	CASSNREVQGNTIYF
TRBV10-3	TRBJ2-5	-	12	-	TGTGCCATCGCGGAGTACCAAGAGACCCAGTACTTC	CAIAEYQETQYF
TRBV7-9	TRBJ2-7	-	18	TRBD2	TGTGCCAGCAGCGCCATTACTAGCGGGAGGGCCAGAGGGTACGAGCAGTACTTC	CASSAITSGRARGYEQYF
TRBV19	TRBJ1-1	few	16	-	TGTGCCAGTAGGCCGAGGTCGGCCACGACTAACACTGAAGCTTTCTTT	CASRPRSATTNTEAFF
TRBV18	TRBJ1-1	-	14	-	TGTGCCAGCTCACTGCCACTATCGAACACTGAAGCTTTCTTT	CASSLPLSNTEAFF
TRBV7-6	TRBJ2-6	-	17	-	TGTGCCAGCAGCCAAGGCATAGATTGGTCTGGGGCCAACGTCCTGACTTTC	CASSQGIDWSGANVLTF
TRBV11-2	TRBJ2-5	-	13	TRBD1	TGTGCCAGCAGCCCTAGGGGGCTGGAGACCCAGTACTTC	CASSPRGLETQYF
TRBV5-1	TRBJ2-1	-	12	-	TGCGCCAGCAGCTTGGAACAAAATGAGCAGTTCTTC	CASSLEQNEQFF
TRBV9	TRBJ2-2	-	15	TRBD2	TGTGCCAGCAGCACCAGCGGGGTCGGCACCGGGGAGCTGTTTTTT	CASSTSGVGTGELFF
TRBV30	TRBJ1-2	-	14	-	TGTGCCTGGAGCAGACAGGCAGCTAACTATGGCTACACCTTC	CAWSRQAANYGYTF
TRBV7-2	TRBJ1-2	-	15	TRBD1	TGTGCCAGCAGCTTAGGTGCAGGGGGAAACTATGGCTACACCTTC	CASSLGAGGNYGYTF
TRBV28	TRBJ2-3	-	16	TRBD1	TGTGCCAGCAGTCTGCCGACAGGGATGGGTGCGGATACGCAGTATTTT	CASSLPTGMGADTQYF
TRBV10-3	TRBJ1-2	-	15	-	TGTGCCATCAGGGAGGTGAACGGCTATAACTATGGCTACACCTTC	CAIREVNGYNYGYTF
TRBV6-5	TRBJ1-1	-	14	-	TGTGCCAGCAGTTGGACAGCGGAGGACACTGAAGCTTTCTTT	CASSWTAEDTEAFF
TRBV5-1	TRBJ2-1	-	18	TRBD2	TGCGCCAGCAGTTGGACTAGCGGGAGCAATCTCCAGTACAATGAGCAGTTCTTC	CASSWTSGSNLQYNEQFF
TRBV19	TRBJ2-5	once	18	TRBD2	TGTGCCAGTAGTGCCCTTTTAGCGGGACCGAGGGCGCAAGAGACCCAGTACTTC	CASSALLAGPRAQETQYF
TRBV30	TRBJ2-7	few	12	-	TGTGCCTGGAGTTCTGGAGACTACGAGCAGTACTTC	CAWSSGDYEQYF
TRBV4-1	TRBJ2-2	-	16	-	TGCGCCAGCAGCCAAGATTGGGACCGCCCTTCCGGGGAGCTGTTTTTT	CASSQDWDRPSGELFF
TRBV10-1	TRBJ2-1	-	13	-	TGCGCCAGCAGTGTTGACTGGAACAATGAGCAGTTCTTC	CASSVDWNNEQFF
TRBV7-2	TRBJ1-1	few	15	TRBD1	TGTGCCAGCAGCCGGGACAGGGGCATGAACACTGAAGCTTTCTTT	CASSRDRGMNTEAFF
TRBV9	TRBJ1-4	-	15	-	TGTGCCAGCAGCGTAGAAGGCACAACTAATGAAAAACTGTTTTTT	CASSVEGTTNEKLFF
TRBV5-5	TRBJ2-7	-	15	-	TGTGCCAGCAGCTTAATCCATGACTCCGACTACGAGCAGTACTTC	CASSLIHDSDYEQYF
TRBV13	TRBJ2-1	-	16	-	TGTGCCAGCAGCCGGGGAAGAGACCGATACTACAATGAGCAGTTCTTC	CASSRGRDRYYNEQFF
TRBV27	TRBJ2-1	-	16	TRBD1	TGTGCCAGCAGTTTTTCTACAGGGGGCTCCTACAATGAGCAGTTCTTC	CASSFSTGGSYNEQFF
TRBV4-3	TRBJ2-1	-	16	TRBD1	TGCGCCAGCAGCCAAGATTCCACAGGGGATGGATATGAGCAGTTCTTC	CASSQDSTGDGYEQFF
TRBV19	TRBJ2-2	-	16	-	TGTGCCAGTAGTATTGATTGGGGGGGCAGGCCCGGGGAGCTGTTTTTT	CASSIDWGGRPGELFF
TRBV5-4	TRBJ2-3	-	16	-	TGTGCCAGCAGCTTGGAGGGCCGCTCTAGCACAGATACGCAGTATTTT	CASSLEGRSSTDTQYF
TRBV7-2	TRBJ2-1	-	13	-	TGTGCCAGCAGCTTAGCGGGGGGATATGAGCAGTTCTTC	CASSLAGGYEQFF
TRBV5-6	TRBJ2-1	-	14	-	TGTGCCAGCAGCGATTCCGGGACTCCCAATGAGCAGTTCTTC	CASSDSGTPNEQFF
TRBV9	TRBJ2-2	once	17	TRBD2	TGTGCCAGCAGCGTAGGAGCGGGAGGGACGAGCACCGGGGAGCTGTTTTTT	CASSVGAGGTSTGELFF
TRBV7-3	TRBJ2-3	-	16	TRBD2	TGTGCCAGCAGCTCAAATCTAGCGGGAGGAACAGATACGCAGTATTTT	CASSSNLAGGTDTQYF
TRBV19	TRBJ1-1	-	12	-	TGTGCCAGTAGTATCGCCCCGAAACTGAGATTCTTT	CASSIAPKLRFF
TRBV6-1	TRBJ2-1	-	18	TRBD2	TGTGCCAGCAGTGAAGGTCGCGGGAGGCCCACTTCCTACAATGAGCAGTTCTTC	CASSEGRGRPTSYNEQFF
TRBV5-4	TRBJ2-3	-	14	TRBD1	TGTGCCAGCAGCTCTGGACAGGGCCCAGATACGCAGTATTTT	CASSSGQGPDTQYF
TRBV4-1	TRBJ2-7	-	14	-	TGCGCCAGCAGCCCGGGACTTATCACCTACGAGCAGTACTTC	CASSPGLITYEQYF
TRBV4-1	TRBJ1-5	-	14	-	TGCGCCAGCAGCCAATGGGACAACAATCAGCCCCAGCATTTT	CASSQWDNNQPQHF
TRBV6-5	TRBJ2-3	-	15	-	TGTGCCAGCAGTCCAGGACAGTTTAGCACAGATACGCAGTATTTT	CASSPGQFSTDTQYF
TRBV9	TRBJ2-7	-	14	-	TGTGCCAGCAGCGTAGAACAGGGTCCCTACGAGCAGTACTTC	CASSVEQGPYEQYF
TRBV14	TRBJ2-7	-	16	-	TGTGCCAGCAGCCGTCTAGTCCAGGGGGGTCCCTACGAGCAGTACTTC	CASSRLVQGGPYEQYF
TRBV18	TRBJ2-1	-	17	TRBD2	TGTGCCAGTTCCTATAGCGGGAGCGGTAGCTCCTACAATGAGCAGTTCTTC	CASSYSGSGSSYNEQFF
TRBV6-6	TRBJ1-3	-	14	-	TGTGCCAGCAGCCGACAATTCTCTGGAAACACCATATATTTT	CASSRQFSGNTIYF
TRBV18	TRBJ2-2	once	17	TRBD2	TGTGCCAGCTCCTGGACTAGCGGGTCTCAGAACACCGGGGAGCTGTTTTTT	CASSWTSGSQNTGELFF
TRBV7-6	TRBJ2-2	-	14	-	TGTGCCAGCAGCTCCGGGAGTGGCGCCGGGGAGCTGTTTTTT	CASSSGSGAGELFF
TRBV27	TRBJ2-1	few	15	-	TGTGCCAGCAGTTTCGGTTTCATTGGGTTCAATGAGCAGTTCTTC	CASSFGFIGFNEQFF
TRBV13	TRBJ1-1	-	15	-	TGTGCCAGCAGCTTAGGTCCCAGGGGGAACACTGAAGCTTTCTTT	CASSLGPRGNTEAFF
TRBV6-4	TRBJ2-1	-	13	TRBD2	TGTGCCAGCAGTGACGGGACTAACAATGAGCAGTTCTTC	CASSDGTNNEQFF
TRBV6-4	TRBJ1-1	-	13	-	TGTGCCAGCAGGCAGGGATTGGGCACTGAAGCTTTCTTT	CASRQGLGTEAFF
TRBV6-1	TRBJ2-3	-	11	-	TGTGCCAGCAGTTACCTAAGTACGCAGTATTTT	CASSYLSTQYF
TRBV19	TRBJ2-1	-	14	-	TGTGCCAGTAACCCTTACGTATCCTACAATGAGCAGTTCTTC	CASNPYVSYNEQFF
TRBV20-1	TRBJ2-1	-	11	-	TGCAGTGCTTACCTCTACAATGAGCAGTTCTTC	CSAYLYNEQFF
TRBV5-5	TRBJ1-5	-	14	-	TGTGCCAGCAGCCAGGTTGCTGGCAATCAGCCCCAGCATTTT	CASSQVAGNQPQHF
TRBV19	TRBJ2-7	-	15	TRBD2	TGTGCCAGTAGTTCATCAGCGGGAGGGGGTTACGAGCAGTACTTC	CASSSSAGGGYEQYF
TRBV19	TRBJ2-5	-	14	-	TGTGCCAGCAGGGACTTACCGTACCAAGAGACCCAGTACTTC	CASRDLPYQETQYF